Listed below are T cell receptor beta chains from one sample, sequenced in a study of control samples from healthy donors and cancer patients. TCRdb's table, derived via immunoSEQ multiplex PCR, lists solely in-frame clones and lacks some. The data hold 50,000 or so clones, with roughly 93% observed a single time. Material: PBMCs. These receptor sequences come from a woman aged 50 to 60 with head and neck cancer. Each CDR3 is given with its conserved first and last residue. The D gene is left open where the match is weak. Only some rows state a clone size, as once, few, many or a class for expanded clones.

size	D	J	V	DNA	CDR3
.	.	TRBJ2-2	TRBV7-9	TGTGCCAGCAGCTTATTTCGGGAAGGTGACGGGGAGCTGTTTTTT	CASSLFREGDGELFF
.	.	TRBJ2-7	TRBV24-1	TGTGCCACCAGTGATGTCAGAGGTGGGGCCTACGAGCAGTACTTC	CATSDVRGGAYEQYF
.	.	TRBJ2-7	TRBV5-6	TGTGCCAGCAGCTTGAGGGCAGCCTACGAGCAGTACTTC	CASSLRAAYEQYF
.	.	TRBJ2-3	TRBV5-4	TGTGCCAGCAGCTTGGCGACGGGCCCAAGCACAGATACGCAGTATTTT	CASSLATGPSTDTQYF
.	.	TRBJ2-5	TRBV6-5	.	CASILDRGTETQYF
.	.	TRBJ1-1	TRBV28	TGTGCCAGCAGTTTAATACAGATGAACACTGAAGCTTTCTTT	CASSLIQMNTEAFF
few	.	TRBJ1-5	TRBV28	TGTGCCAGCAGTCCCCCCGCCGGGGAGGTGGGACAGCCCCAGCATTTT	CASSPPAGEVGQPQHF
.	.	TRBJ1-2	TRBV18	TGTGCCAGCTCACCCCTCGGGCCCCCGGGCCCTCGAGACTATGGCTACACCTTC	CASSPLGPPGPRDYGYTF
.	.	TRBJ1-6	TRBV5-1	TGCGCCAGCAGCTTGGCGGCAGGCTCTAATTCACCCCTCCACTTT	CASSLAAGSNSPLHF
.	TRBD1	TRBJ2-7	TRBV2	TGTGCCAGCAGCAAGAGCGGACAGGGGGCTTACGAGCAGTACTTC	CASSKSGQGAYEQYF
.	.	TRBJ1-5	TRBV6-5	TGTGCCAGCAGTTACTCTGCAGGGACAAATCAGCCCCAGCATTTT	CASSYSAGTNQPQHF
.	.	TRBJ1-5	TRBV6-6	TGTGCCAGCAGTTACTCGGTGGGAGATCAGCCCCAGCATTTT	CASSYSVGDQPQHF
.	.	TRBJ1-4	TRBV5-1	TGCGCCAGCAGCTTGGGCACCCAGTCGGGGGCTAATGAAAAACTGTTTTTT	CASSLGTQSGANEKLFF
.	TRBD1	TRBJ1-4	TRBV28	TGTGCCAGCAGGGGGACAGGGGGCGACTATGAAAAACTGTTTTTT	CASRGTGGDYEKLFF
.	.	TRBJ2-2	TRBV6-4	TGTGCCAGCAGTGACTCGTGGAACACCGGGGAGCTGTTTTTT	CASSDSWNTGELFF
.	TRBD1	TRBJ2-7	TRBV9	TGTGCCAGCAGCGTAGGAACTGGGGACAGCTCCTACGAGCAGTACTTC	CASSVGTGDSSYEQYF
.	.	TRBJ1-6	TRBV18	TGTGCCAGCTCAGTAGGGAAGAGGCCACCCCTCCACTTT	CASSVGKRPPLHF
.	TRBD1	TRBJ1-2	TRBV30	TGTGCCTGGAGTGTATACGGGACAGGGTTCTATGGCTACACCTTC	CAWSVYGTGFYGYTF
.	.	TRBJ2-2	TRBV28	TGTGCCAGCAGTTCTACCCCGGGGACCTTCACCGGGGAGCTGTTTTTT	CASSSTPGTFTGELFF
once	.	TRBJ1-2	TRBV6-5	TGTGCCAGCAGTTACTCGAAGGTAGACTATGGCTACACCTTC	CASSYSKVDYGYTF
.	.	TRBJ1-4	TRBV15	TGTGCCACCAGCAGGGAATTGGGGTTAAGGGGGGAAAAACTGTTTTTT	CATSRELGLRGEKLFF
.	TRBD2	TRBJ2-7	TRBV19	TGTGCCAGTAGTAGGTTGACTAGCGGGCACTCCTACGAGCAGTACTTC	CASSRLTSGHSYEQYF
.	.	TRBJ2-7	TRBV19	TGTGCCAGTAGTATAATCGGGACCGATTACAACGAGCAGTACTTC	CASSIIGTDYNEQYF
.	TRBD1	TRBJ2-7	TRBV27	TGTGCCAGCAGCAGAACGACAGGGGCCTCCTACGAGCAGTACTTC	CASSRTTGASYEQYF
.	.	TRBJ2-5	TRBV5-5	TGTGCCAGCAGCTTGGGTGGGACACAAGAGACCCAGTACTTC	CASSLGGTQETQYF
.	.	TRBJ1-6	TRBV6-5	TGTGCCAGCAGTTCTCCGGGACTCTGGGATTCACCCCTCCACTTT	CASSSPGLWDSPLHF
.	TRBD1	TRBJ1-2	TRBV5-5	TGTGCCAGCAGCTTGGGTTGGACAGGACTCCCCGACTATGGCTACACCTTC	CASSLGWTGLPDYGYTF
.	.	TRBJ1-2	TRBV25-1	TGTGCCAGCTCCACCTCCAGGGAGAATATGGATGGCTACACCTTC	CASSTSRENMDGYTF
once	.	TRBJ1-1	TRBV7-2	TGTGCCAGCAGCGACACTCGAGGACAACTTGAAGCTTTCTTT	CASSDTRGQLEAFF
once	.	TRBJ1-2	TRBV2	TGTGCCAGCAGTGCGGATCCATCGGGCTATGGCTACACCTTC	CASSADPSGYGYTF
once	.	TRBJ1-2	TRBV7-2	TGTGCCAGCAGCCCGGGTCCTTCTTATAACTATGGCTACACCTTC	CASSPGPSYNYGYTF
.	.	TRBJ2-7	TRBV10-3	TGTGCCATCAGTGACCGAGGGGAGTTCCACAAATTGATGGCGGGCGAGCAGTACTTC	CAISDRGEFHKLMAGEQYF
.	TRBD1	TRBJ2-2	TRBV2	TGTGCCAGCAGGGAGACAGGGGTTACGAACACCGGGGAGCTGTTTTTT	CASRETGVTNTGELFF
.	.	TRBJ2-2	TRBV19	TGTGCCAGTAGTATTGGACTGGCAGGCGCCGGGGAGCTGTTTTTT	CASSIGLAGAGELFF